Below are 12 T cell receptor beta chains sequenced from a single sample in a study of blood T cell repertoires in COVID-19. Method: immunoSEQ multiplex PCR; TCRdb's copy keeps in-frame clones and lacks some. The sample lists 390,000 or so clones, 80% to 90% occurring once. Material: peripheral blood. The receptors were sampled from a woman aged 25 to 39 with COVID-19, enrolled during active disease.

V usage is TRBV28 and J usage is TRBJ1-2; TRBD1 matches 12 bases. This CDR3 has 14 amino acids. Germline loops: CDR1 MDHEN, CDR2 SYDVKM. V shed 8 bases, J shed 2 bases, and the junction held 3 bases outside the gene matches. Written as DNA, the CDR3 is TGTGCCAGCCGGGACAGGGGGCCCAACTATGGCTACACCTTC. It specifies CASRDRGPNYGYTF.

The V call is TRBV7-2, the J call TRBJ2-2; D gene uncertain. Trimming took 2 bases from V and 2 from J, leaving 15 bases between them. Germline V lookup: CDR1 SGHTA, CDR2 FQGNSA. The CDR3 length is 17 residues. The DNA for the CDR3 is TGTGCCAGCAGCTTAAACTACCGCGCTTTCAACACCGGGGAGCTGTTTTTT. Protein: CASSLNYRAFNTGELFF.

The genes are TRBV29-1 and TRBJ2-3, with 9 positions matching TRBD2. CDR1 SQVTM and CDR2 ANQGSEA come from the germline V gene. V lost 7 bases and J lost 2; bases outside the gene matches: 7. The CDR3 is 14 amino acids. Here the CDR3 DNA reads TGCAGCGGTAAGGGACTAGCTTTCACAGATACGCAGTATTTT. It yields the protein CSGKGLAFTDTQYF.

CDR3 loop: CATSDGRGDEQFF. In nucleotides, the CDR3 is TGTGCCACCAGTGATGGGAGGGGGGATGAGCAGTTCTTC. The rearrangement joins TRBV24-1 to TRBJ2-1; perhaps TRBD2 as D (7 bases). This CDR3 spans 13 amino acids. Germline lookup yields CDR1 KGHDR and CDR2 SFDVKD. V dropped 3 bases and J dropped 8 bases, with 10 bases sitting between them.

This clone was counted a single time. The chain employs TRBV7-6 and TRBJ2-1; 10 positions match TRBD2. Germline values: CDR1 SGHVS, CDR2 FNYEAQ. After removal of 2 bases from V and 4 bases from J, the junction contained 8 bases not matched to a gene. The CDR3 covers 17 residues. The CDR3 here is CASSLRLAGVWYNEQFF. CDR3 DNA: TGTGCCAGCAGCTTAAGGCTAGCGGGAGTGTGGTACAATGAGCAGTTCTTC.

CDR3 DNA: TGTGCCAGCAGTTCCCTCGGGAGGGATCCTACTCAGCCCCAGCATTTT. The encoded protein is CASSSLGRDPTQPQHF. This rearrangement joins TRBV6-5 to TRBJ1-5; D not certain. V lost 4 bases and J 6 bases, leaving 19 bases between the germline ends. The CDR3 totals 16 residues. The germline V gene encodes CDR1 MNHEY and CDR2 SVGAGI.

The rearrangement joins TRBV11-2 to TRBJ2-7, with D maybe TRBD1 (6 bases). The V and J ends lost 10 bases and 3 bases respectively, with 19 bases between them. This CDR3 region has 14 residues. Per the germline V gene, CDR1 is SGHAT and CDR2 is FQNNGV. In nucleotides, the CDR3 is TGTGCCACCCCACGAAAGGACAGAAACTACGAGCAGTACTTC. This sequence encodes CATPRKDRNYEQYF. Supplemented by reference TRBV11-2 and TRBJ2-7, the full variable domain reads EAGVAQSPRYKIIEKRQSVAFWCNPISGHATLYWYQQILGQGPKLLIQFQNNGVVDDSQLPKDRFSAERLKGVDSTLKIQPAKLEDSAVYLCATPRKDRNYEQYFGPGTRLTVT.

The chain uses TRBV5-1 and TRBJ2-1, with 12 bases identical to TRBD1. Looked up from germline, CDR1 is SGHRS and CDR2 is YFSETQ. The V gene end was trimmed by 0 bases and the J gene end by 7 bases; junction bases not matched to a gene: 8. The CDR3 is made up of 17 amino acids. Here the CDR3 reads CASSLDVVGQGANEQFF. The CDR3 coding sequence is TGCGCCAGCAGCTTGGACGTCGTGGGACAGGGGGCGAATGAGCAGTTCTTC.

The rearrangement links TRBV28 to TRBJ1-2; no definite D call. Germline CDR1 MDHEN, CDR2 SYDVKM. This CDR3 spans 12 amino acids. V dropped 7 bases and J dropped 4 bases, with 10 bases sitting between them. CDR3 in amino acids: CASKRGLYGYTF. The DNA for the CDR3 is TGTGCCAGCAAACGGGGTCTCTATGGCTACACCTTC.

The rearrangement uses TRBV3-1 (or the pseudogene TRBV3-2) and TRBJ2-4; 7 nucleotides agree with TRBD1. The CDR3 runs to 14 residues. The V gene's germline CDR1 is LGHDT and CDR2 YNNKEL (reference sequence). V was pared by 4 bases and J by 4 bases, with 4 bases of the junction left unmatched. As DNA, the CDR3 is TGTGCCAGCAGCCTAGGGGGCTTAAAAAACATTCAGTACTTC. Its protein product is CASSLGGLKNIQYF.

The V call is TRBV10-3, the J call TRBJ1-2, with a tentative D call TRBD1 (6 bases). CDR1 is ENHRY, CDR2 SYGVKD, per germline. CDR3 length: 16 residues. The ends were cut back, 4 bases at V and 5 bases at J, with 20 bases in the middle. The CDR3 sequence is CAISADRSGRAYGYTF. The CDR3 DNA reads TGTGCCATCAGTGCCGACAGGTCGGGCAGGGCGTATGGCTACACCTTC.

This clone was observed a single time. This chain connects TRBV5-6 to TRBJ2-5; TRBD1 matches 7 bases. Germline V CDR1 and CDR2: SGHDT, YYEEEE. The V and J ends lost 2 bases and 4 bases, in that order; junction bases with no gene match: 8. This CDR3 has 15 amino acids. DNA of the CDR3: TGTGCCAGCAGCTTTCGGCAGGGGGTAGGAGAGACCCAGTACTTC. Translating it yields CASSFRQGVGETQYF.